The present TCR beta chain was sequenced within a study of cytomegalovirus exposure and HLA in healthy donors. Whole-study findings and limits: A link between a missense DCLRE1C variant and TCR beta V- and J-gene trimming emerged from a later analysis. Associated with cytomegalovirus, according to the listing, were around 170 TCR beta chains.

The V gene's germline CDR1 is WNHNN and CDR2 SYGVQD (reference sequence). The germline V and J ends were trimmed by 4 bases and 3 bases, with 13 bases remaining between them. The CDR3 is made up of 14 amino acids. This clone has more than one count but fewer than ten. The antigen remains unidentified. Primers included in the PCR were 60 Vbeta and 13 Jbeta primers. As handled by the study authors: Later, 65 million to 85 million unique TCR beta chains were counted in an analysis, and approximately 9.9 million of them were shared. TCRdb keeps only in-frame clones here, not all; method: immunoSEQ multiplex PCR. The V and J calls and clone size come from that table; D and trimming were worked out from the DNA. The sample shows 100,000 to 150,000 clones, about 73% of them seen only once.

The sample consisted of PBMCs. The chain links TRBV10-1 to TRBJ2-7; a possible D gene is TRBD2 (7 bases). This clonotype was sampled from a woman between 35 and 50 years old in good health and CMV-seronegative. CDR3: CASSAGGLGYEQYF. The CDR3 nucleotides read TGCGCCAGCAGTGCGGGGGGCCTCGGCTACGAGCAGTACTTC.